This entry lists 12 T cell receptor beta chains sequenced from one sample in a study of OX40 agonist ivuxolimab in advanced cancers. Profiled with immunoSEQ multiplex PCR; TCRdb holds only in-frame clones, not every one. The sample carries about 14,000 clones, about 77% recorded once. The input for sequencing was CD4+ or CD8+ T cells sorted from blood, taken in a trial of the OX40 agonist ivuxolimab. These receptor sequences come from an adult with an advanced solid tumor such as melanoma, head and neck, liver or kidney cancer.

The chain has TRBV5-5 and TRBJ1-2; D remains unclear. The CDR3 runs to 14 residues. The germline gives CDR1 SGHKS, CDR2 YYEKEE (reference sequence). V lost 5 bases and J lost 5, with 16 bases in between. The chain's CDR3 is CASSSSGTGYGYTF. The CDR3, as DNA: TGTGCCAGCAGTTCGTCGGGAACGGGGTATGGCTACACCTTC.

The chain is built from TRBV9 and TRBJ2-7; possible D gene TRBD1, 6 bases. V shed 7 bases and J shed 0 bases, with 11 bases lying between them. This CDR3 contains 13 residues. Germline V CDR1 and CDR2: SGDLS, YYNGEE. DNA for the CDR3: TGTGCCAGCGGGGGCAGGAGCTCCTACGAGCAGTACTTC. Its translation is CASGGRSSYEQYF. Filled out from reference TRBV9 and TRBJ2-7, the complete variable domain reads DSGVTQTPKHLITATGQRVTLRCSPRSGDLSVYWYQQSLDQGLQFLIQYYNGEERAKGNILERFSAQQFPDLHSELNLSSLELGDSALYFCASGGRSSYEQYFGPGTRLTVT.

This clone was found a few times. The chain combines TRBV19 with TRBJ2-5; 8 bases line up with TRBD1. Germline values: CDR1 LNHDA, CDR2 SQIVND (reference sequence). The CDR3 loop spans 17 amino acids. The J segment lost 0 bases and the V segment lost 5 bases, leaving 11 bases of the junction unmatched. The CDR3, as DNA: TGTGCCAGTAGTGACTACACCACGGACAGGGACCAAGAGACCCAGTACTTC. It encodes CASSDYTTDRDQETQYF.

The chain has TRBV6-1 and TRBJ2-7; D perhaps matches TRBD1 (5 bases). V was shortened by 5 bases and J by 2 bases, with 10 bases between the two germline ends. There are 13 residues in the CDR3. CDR1 and CDR2 from the germline V gene are MNHNS and SASEGT. In DNA form, the CDR3 reads TGTGCCAGCAGTTCAGGGATTACCTACGAGCAGTACTTC. Its protein is CASSSGITYEQYF.

This clone has a handful of counts. The rearrangement uses TRBV27 and TRBJ2-5, with a tentative D call TRBD1 (5 bases). The germline gives CDR1 MNHEY, CDR2 SMNVEV (reference sequence). The ends were cut back, 5 bases at V and 0 bases at J, with 10 bases in the middle. This CDR3 region has 14 residues. CDR3 in DNA: TGTGCCAGCAGTACCCTAGGGGACCAAGAGACCCAGTACTTC. It encodes CASSTLGDQETQYF.

The chain recombines TRBV13 with TRBJ2-5; D is unclear. Germline loops: CDR1 PRHDT, CDR2 FYEKMQ (reference sequence). V lost 5 bases and J lost 1, with 11 bases in between. CDR3 length: 14 amino acids. The chain's CDR3 is CASSLLTAQETQYF. CDR3 nucleotide sequence: TGTGCCAGCAGCCTCCTGACGGCCCAAGAGACCCAGTACTTC.

This clone was seen once. This chain links TRBV5-1 with TRBJ1-1, with D hard to call. The CDR3 consists of 12 residues. Germline V gene lookup returns CDR1 SGHRS and CDR2 YFSETQ. Deletions cut 4 bases from V and 7 bases from J, with 11 bases between. The CDR3 DNA reads TGCGCCAGCAGCGCCCCAGATGTTGAAGCTTTCTTT. Protein product: CASSAPDVEAFF.

The rearrangement joins TRBV6-1 to TRBJ2-1; 10 bases line up with TRBD2. This CDR3 has 15 amino acids. The V and J ends lost 4 bases and 4 bases, in that order; junction bases with no gene match: 4. Per germline, CDR1 MNHNS and CDR2 SASEGT. The CDR3 coding sequence is TGTGCCAGCAGTGCCCTAGCGGGGGAGTACAATGAGCAGTTCTTC. Protein: CASSALAGEYNEQFF.

The V call is TRBV6-6, the J call TRBJ2-3; 10 bases agree with TRBD1. V shed 5 bases, J shed 6 bases, and the junction held 8 bases outside the gene matches. Germline lookup yields CDR1 MNHNY and CDR2 SVGAGI (reference sequence). CDR3 size: 15 residues. CDR3 amino acids: CASSKDRGVEDTQYF. CDR3 nucleotides: TGTGCCAGCAGTAAGGACAGGGGGGTCGAGGATACGCAGTATTTT.

The chain links TRBV19 to TRBJ1-5, with D hard to call. Germline CDR1 LNHDA, CDR2 SQIVND (reference sequence). This CDR3 region has 14 residues. Trimming shortened V by 4 bases and J by 0 bases, and 7 bases separated the two germline ends. CDR3 region: CASSKDYSNQPQHF. The CDR3 DNA follows: TGTGCCAGTAGTAAAGACTATAGCAATCAGCCCCAGCATTTT.

The sample holds a few counts of this clone. The J gene is TRBJ1-5, the V gene TRBV6-1; TRBD1 aligns across 10 bases. The CDR3 length is 14 residues. V lost 6 bases and J lost 4; bases outside the gene matches: 3. Germline V gene lookup returns CDR1 MNHNS and CDR2 SASEGT. DNA for the CDR3: TGTGCCAGCAGACGGGACAGGGGAAATCAGCCCCAGCATTTT. As protein: CASRRDRGNQPQHF.

The chain has TRBV10-3 and TRBJ2-7; the D is unclear. V dropped 0 bases and J dropped 4 bases, with 4 bases sitting between them. This CDR3 spans 12 amino acids. The germline gives CDR1 ENHRY, CDR2 SYGVKD. This chain's CDR3 is CAISESKYEQYF. CDR3 sequence (DNA): TGTGCCATCAGTGAGTCGAAGTACGAGCAGTACTTC.